The rows below give T cell receptor beta chains drawn from one sample of a study of blood T cells in healthy people across ages. TCRdb reprocessed the 5' RACE reads with MiXCR, giving one entry per CDR3 protein. The table lists some 900,000 distinct CDR3 sequences, under 35% of them singletons. Sequencing was performed on blood. Receptors originate from a woman aged 80 or over in good health. The CDR3 runs from the conserved cysteine through the conserved F or W. Each record gives: V gene, J gene, CDR3 length, D gene, CDR3 protein. D genes are given only for firm matches.

v_call: TRBV9; j_call: TRBJ2-4; cdr3_length: 18; d_call: -; cdr3_aa: CASSPRFNGGVAKNIQYF
v_call: TRBV7-9; j_call: TRBJ1-2; cdr3_length: 11; d_call: -; cdr3_aa: CASSKNTNYTF
v_call: TRBV7-2; j_call: TRBJ1-4; cdr3_length: 14; d_call: -; cdr3_aa: CASSLEIGDEKLFF
v_call: TRBV24-1; j_call: TRBJ2-2; cdr3_length: 13; d_call: -; cdr3_aa: CATRTGIAGELFF
v_call: TRBV14; j_call: TRBJ2-3; cdr3_length: 18; d_call: -; cdr3_aa: CASSRTTSPGTRPQSQYF
v_call: TRBV12-3/TRBV12-4; j_call: TRBJ1-5; cdr3_length: 15; d_call: -; cdr3_aa: CASSFASYSNQPQHF
v_call: TRBV5-1; j_call: TRBJ2-4; cdr3_length: 16; d_call: -; cdr3_aa: CASSLGQNLAKNIQYF
v_call: TRBV19; j_call: TRBJ2-3; cdr3_length: 14; d_call: -; cdr3_aa: CASSIGRSPDTQYF
v_call: TRBV2; j_call: TRBJ2-1; cdr3_length: 15; d_call: -; cdr3_aa: CASSVRGATYNEQFF
v_call: TRBV20-1; j_call: TRBJ1-1; cdr3_length: 12; d_call: -; cdr3_aa: CSARDHGALAFF
v_call: TRBV12-3/TRBV12-4; j_call: -; cdr3_length: 11; d_call: -; cdr3_aa: CASSYYHEQYF
v_call: TRBV18; j_call: TRBJ2-1; cdr3_length: 14; d_call: -; cdr3_aa: CASSPSQGRNEQFF
v_call: TRBV29-1; j_call: TRBJ2-5; cdr3_length: 12; d_call: -; cdr3_aa: CSVGGQQETQYF
v_call: TRBV12-3/TRBV12-4; j_call: TRBJ2-2; cdr3_length: 14; d_call: -; cdr3_aa: CARASLRATGERFF
v_call: TRBV4-2; j_call: TRBJ1-4; cdr3_length: 16; d_call: -; cdr3_aa: CASSQDLAATNEKLFF
v_call: TRBV20-1; j_call: TRBJ1-1; cdr3_length: 12; d_call: -; cdr3_aa: CSARARGGVAFF